Presented here are 18 T cell receptor beta chains from one specimen sequenced in a study of blood T cell repertoires in COVID-19. Measured with immunoSEQ multiplex PCR; TCRdb has only the in-frame clones, and not every one. The sample includes more than 110,000 clones, approximately 78% seen only once; the top ten take about 6%. Sequencing used PBMCs or T cells enriched from blood (not recorded which). The receptor set was obtained from a woman between 45 and 60 years old who had recovered from COVID-19.

The chain combines TRBV10-2 with TRBJ2-5; no clear D gene. V lost 6 bases and J lost 4, with 9 bases in between. Germline CDR1 WSHSY, CDR2 SAAADI. This CDR3 has 12 amino acids. CDR3 residues: CASSDNLETQYF. In DNA form, the CDR3 reads TGCGCCAGCAGCGACAATCTAGAGACCCAGTACTTC.

V and J are TRBV21-1 and TRBJ2-7; TRBD1, the D gene given by the table, was not confirmed from the DNA. TRBV21-1 is noted as a pseudogene. The CDR3 is 16 amino acids. CDR3 sequence reads: CASSKAGTGISYEQYV. The CDR3 DNA reads as TGTGCCAGCAGCAAAGCCGGGACAGGGATCTCCTACGAGCAGTACGTC.

The chain employs TRBV18 and TRBJ1-2; D possibly corresponds to TRBD1 (6 bases). With 6 bases removed from V and 8 bases from J, the gap between germline ends came to 10 bases. The CDR3 contains 11 residues. CDR1 and CDR2 from the germline V gene are KGHSH and LQKENI. CDR3 residues: CASSHRDGYTF. The CDR3, as DNA: TGTGCCAGCTCTCACAGGGACGGCTACACCTTC.

The J gene is TRBJ2-2, the V gene TRBV5-1; 8 bases line up with TRBD1. V gave up 4 bases and J gave up 5 bases; unmatched junction bases: 7. CDR1 is SGHRS and CDR2 is YFSETQ in the germline V gene. This CDR3 has 15 residues. This CDR3 reads CASSPDRVYTGELFF. CDR3 DNA: TGCGCCAGCAGCCCGGACAGGGTCTATACCGGGGAGCTGTTTTTT.

The J gene is TRBJ2-4, the V gene TRBV9; possibly TRBD1 for D (6 bases). The CDR3 contains 16 residues. Germline V gene data show CDR1 as SGDLS and CDR2 as YYNGEE. V lost 4 bases and J lost 5, with 19 bases in between. The CDR3 is CASSPPSGRGQNIQYF. CDR3 DNA sequence: TGTGCCAGCAGCCCCCCCTCGGGCAGGGGCCAAAACATTCAGTACTTC.

The chain links TRBV10-3 to TRBJ1-2; the D gene is possibly TRBD1 (6 bases). Germline CDR1 is ENHRY and CDR2 is SYGVKD. The CDR3 contains 13 residues. V lost 3 bases and J lost 6, with 11 bases in between. This CDR3 is CAISDRGADGYTF. The CDR3 DNA reads TGTGCCATCAGTGACAGGGGAGCGGATGGCTACACCTTC.

The V call is TRBV20-1, the J call TRBJ2-5; no clear D gene. V dropped 3 bases and J dropped 5 bases, with 13 bases sitting between them. The CDR3 runs 13 residues. Germline loops: CDR1 DFQATT, CDR2 SNEGSKA (reference sequence). CDR3 coding DNA: TGCAGTGCTAGTTCTGTGTTGCGGGAGACCCAGTACTTC. Its protein is CSASSVLRETQYF.

The chain employs TRBV6-5 and TRBJ1-2, with 10 bases identical to TRBD1. The germline CDR1 and CDR2 sequences are MNHEY and SVGAGI. V shed 11 bases, J shed 6 bases, and the junction held 9 bases outside the gene matches. This CDR3 has 13 residues. The DNA for the CDR3 is TGTGCCTGCCGAGACAGGGGGCTGGATGGCTACACCTTC. It codes for CACRDRGLDGYTF.

This clone was observed a few times. The genes are TRBV11-1 and TRBJ2-7; a weak D match, TRBD2 (6 bases). This CDR3 has 12 residues. V was cut by 6 bases and J by 6 bases, with 12 bases left in between. CDR1 and CDR2 from the germline V gene are SGHAT and FQDESV (reference sequence). Written as DNA, the CDR3 is TGTGCCAGCAGTAACCAGGGAGGCGAGCAGTACGTC. The encoded protein is CASSNQGGEQYV.

J is TRBJ1-1 and V is TRBV15, with 7 bases fitting TRBD1. After removal of 2 bases from V and 0 bases from J, the junction contained 3 bases not matched to a gene. Per the germline V gene, CDR1 is LNHNV and CDR2 is YYDKDF (reference sequence). The CDR3 is 15 residues long. The CDR3 DNA reads as TGTGCCACCAGCAGATCTGGACAGGTGAACACTGAAGCTTTCTTT. Amino acids: CATSRSGQVNTEAFF.

This chain uses TRBV5-1 with TRBJ1-4; maybe TRBD1 (5 bases). Trimming took off 4 bases at V and 0 bases at J, with 13 bases between the two ends. Per the germline V gene, CDR1 is SGHRS and CDR2 is YFSETQ. The CDR3 totals 16 residues. DNA for the CDR3: TGCGCCAGCAGCCTAAGGGGTATAGCAACTAATGAAAAACTGTTTTTT. Its translation is CASSLRGIATNEKLFF.

The table lists this clone with a few counts. The chain combines TRBV5-1 with TRBJ1-4, with TRBD1 identical over 8 bases. With 5 bases clipped from V and 5 bases from J, the junction kept 5 bases outside the gene matches. The CDR3 is 14 amino acids. Germline CDR1 reads SGHRS; CDR2 reads YFSETQ. CDR3 amino acids: CASRTGTGNEKLFF. DNA for the CDR3: TGCGCCAGCAGAACCGGGACAGGAAATGAAAAACTGTTTTTT.

This sequence joins TRBV9 and TRBJ2-5; no definite D call. CDR3 size: 13 residues. Trimming removed 0 bases at V and 5 bases at J, with 8 bases between. The germline gives CDR1 SGDLS, CDR2 YYNGEE. The CDR3 sequence: CASSVGAKETQYF. The CDR3 nucleotides are TGTGCCAGCAGCGTAGGGGCGAAGGAGACCCAGTACTTC. Complete variable domain (other parts from reference TRBV9 and TRBJ2-5): DSGVTQTPKHLITATGQRVTLRCSPRSGDLSVYWYQQSLDQGLQFLIQYYNGEERAKGNILERFSAQQFPDLHSELNLSSLELGDSALYFCASSVGAKETQYFGPGTRLLVL.

The chain links TRBV19 to TRBJ1-5, with TRBD1 identical over 10 bases. Germline CDR1 is LNHDA and CDR2 is SQIVND (reference sequence). The CDR3 spans 17 residues. The junction had 9 bases not matched to a gene; V was cut back by 2 bases and J by 5 bases. DNA of the CDR3: TGTGCCAGTAGTATATTGGGACAGGGGAATTCGGATCAGCCCCAGCATTTT. It specifies CASSILGQGNSDQPQHF.

The J gene is TRBJ1-5, the V gene TRBV4-1; D might be TRBD1 (5 bases). V dropped 2 bases and J dropped 2 bases, with 13 bases sitting between them. Germline CDR1 and CDR2: MGHRA and YSYEKL. There are 16 residues in the CDR3. The CDR3 DNA reads TGCGCCAGCAGCCAATCTAAGGGACTCGGCAATCAGCCCCAGCATTTT. Protein: CASSQSKGLGNQPQHF.

The CDR3 protein is CASSFTALDSPLHF. In DNA, the CDR3 is TGTGCCAGCAGCTTTACAGCACTGGATTCACCCCTCCACTTT. The chain joins TRBV7-2 to TRBJ1-6; D is unresolved. V gave up 3 bases and J gave up 8 bases, with 11 bases separating them. The CDR3 consists of 14 residues. Germline values: CDR1 SGHTA, CDR2 FQGNSA.

This clone appeared once. The J gene is TRBJ1-1, the V gene TRBV5-6, with 7 bases that match TRBD1. The ends lost 4 bases at V and 6 bases at J; junction bases unmatched: 9. Germline values: CDR1 SGHDT, CDR2 YYEEEE. The CDR3 consists of 14 residues. The CDR3 here is CASSPYRGKPEAFF. CDR3 sequence (DNA): TGTGCCAGCAGCCCGTACAGGGGAAAGCCTGAAGCTTTCTTT.

This chain uses TRBV19 with TRBJ1-3; 8 nucleotides match TRBD1. The CDR3 loop spans 14 amino acids. In germline, CDR1 is LNHDA, CDR2 SQIVND (reference sequence). The J segment lost 2 bases and the V segment lost 5 bases, leaving 2 bases of the junction unmatched. CDR3 protein: CASSLTGAGNTIYF. The CDR3 coding sequence is TGTGCCAGTAGTTTGACAGGGGCTGGAAACACCATATATTTT. Combining the CDR3 with reference TRBV19 and TRBJ1-3 gives the whole variable domain DGGITQSPKYLFRKEGQNVTLSCEQNLNHDAMYWYRQDPGQGLRLIYYSQIVNDFQKGDIAEGYSVSREKKESFPLTVTSAQKNPTAFYLCASSLTGAGNTIYFGEGSWLTVV.